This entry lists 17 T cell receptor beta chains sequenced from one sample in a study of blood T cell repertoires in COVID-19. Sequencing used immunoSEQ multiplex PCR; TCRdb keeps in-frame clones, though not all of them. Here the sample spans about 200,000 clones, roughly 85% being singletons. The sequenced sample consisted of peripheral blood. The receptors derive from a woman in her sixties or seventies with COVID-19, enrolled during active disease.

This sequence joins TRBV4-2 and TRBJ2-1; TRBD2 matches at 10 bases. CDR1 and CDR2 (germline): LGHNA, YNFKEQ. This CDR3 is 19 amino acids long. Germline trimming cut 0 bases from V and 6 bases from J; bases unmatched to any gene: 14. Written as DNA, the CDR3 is TGTGCCAGCAGCCAAGATAGGCGGCCTAGCGGGAGTTTGGGCAATGAGCAGTTCTTC. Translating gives CASSQDRRPSGSLGNEQFF.

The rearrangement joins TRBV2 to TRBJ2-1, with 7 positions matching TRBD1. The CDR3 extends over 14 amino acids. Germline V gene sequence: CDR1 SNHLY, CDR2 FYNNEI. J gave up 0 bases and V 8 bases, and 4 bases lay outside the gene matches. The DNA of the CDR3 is TGTGCCAGCGCTGGGACAGTCTCCTACAATGAGCAGTTCTTC. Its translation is CASAGTVSYNEQFF.

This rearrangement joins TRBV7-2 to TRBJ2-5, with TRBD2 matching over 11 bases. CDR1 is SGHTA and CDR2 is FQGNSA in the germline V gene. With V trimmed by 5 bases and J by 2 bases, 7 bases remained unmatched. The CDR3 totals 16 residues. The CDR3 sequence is CASSESSGRIQETQYF. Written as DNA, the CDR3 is TGTGCCAGCAGCGAATCTAGCGGGAGGATTCAAGAGACCCAGTACTTC.

CDR3 DNA: TGCGCCAGCAGCCAGATGCGTTGGGGCGACTCCTACGAGCAGTACTTC. It encodes CASSQMRWGDSYEQYF. This chain uses TRBV4-3 with TRBJ2-7; TRBD1 might be the D (5 bases). The germline V gene encodes CDR1 LGHNA and CDR2 YSLEER. Trimming took 3 bases from V and 0 from J, leaving 15 bases between them. The CDR3 extends over 16 amino acids.

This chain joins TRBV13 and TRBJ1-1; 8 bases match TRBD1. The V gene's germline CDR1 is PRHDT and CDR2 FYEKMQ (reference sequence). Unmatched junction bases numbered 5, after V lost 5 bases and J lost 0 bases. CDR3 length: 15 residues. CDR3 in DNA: TGTGCCAGCAGCAAACAGGGGGTTGTGAACACTGAAGCTTTCTTT. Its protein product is CASSKQGVVNTEAFF.

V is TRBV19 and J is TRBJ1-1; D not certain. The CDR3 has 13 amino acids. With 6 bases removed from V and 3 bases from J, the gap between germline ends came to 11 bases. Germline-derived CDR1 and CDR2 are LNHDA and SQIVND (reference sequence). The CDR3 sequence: CASSRDEDTEAFF. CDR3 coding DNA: TGTGCCAGTAGCCGCGATGAGGACACTGAAGCTTTCTTT.

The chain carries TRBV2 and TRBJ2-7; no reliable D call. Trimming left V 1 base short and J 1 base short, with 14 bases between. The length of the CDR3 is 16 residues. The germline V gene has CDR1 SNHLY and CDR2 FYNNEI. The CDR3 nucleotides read TGTGCCAGCAGTGAAGTTGGGTTTACAGCTTCCTACGAGCAGTACTTC. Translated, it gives CASSEVGFTASYEQYF.

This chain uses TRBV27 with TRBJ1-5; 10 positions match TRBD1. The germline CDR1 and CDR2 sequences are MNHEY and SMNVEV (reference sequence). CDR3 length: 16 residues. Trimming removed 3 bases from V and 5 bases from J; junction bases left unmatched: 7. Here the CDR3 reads CASSLVWGQGYQPQHF. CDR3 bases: TGTGCCAGCAGTTTGGTCTGGGGACAGGGGTATCAGCCCCAGCATTTT.

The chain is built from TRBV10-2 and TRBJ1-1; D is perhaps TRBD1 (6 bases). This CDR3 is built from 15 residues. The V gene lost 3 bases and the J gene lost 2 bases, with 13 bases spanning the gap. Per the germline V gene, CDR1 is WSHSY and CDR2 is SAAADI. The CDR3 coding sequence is TGCGCCAGCAGTGATCCGGGACAACTAAACACTGAAGCTTTCTTT. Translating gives CASSDPGQLNTEAFF.

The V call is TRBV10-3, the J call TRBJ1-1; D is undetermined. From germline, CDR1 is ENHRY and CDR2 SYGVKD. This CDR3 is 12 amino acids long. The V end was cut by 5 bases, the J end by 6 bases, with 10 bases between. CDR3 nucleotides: TGTGCCATCAGTCGGGAGGGCCCTGAAGCTTTCTTT. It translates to CAISREGPEAFF.

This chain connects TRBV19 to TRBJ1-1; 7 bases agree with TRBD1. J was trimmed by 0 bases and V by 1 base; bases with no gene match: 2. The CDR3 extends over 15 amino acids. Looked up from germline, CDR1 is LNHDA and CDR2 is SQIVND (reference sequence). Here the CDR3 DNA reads TGTGCCAGTAGTATAGCAGGGGGGATGAACACTGAAGCTTTCTTT. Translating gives CASSIAGGMNTEAFF.

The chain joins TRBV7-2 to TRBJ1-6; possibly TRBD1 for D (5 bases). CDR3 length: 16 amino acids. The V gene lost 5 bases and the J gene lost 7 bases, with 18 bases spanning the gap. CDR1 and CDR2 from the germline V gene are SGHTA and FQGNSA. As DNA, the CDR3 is TGTGCCAGCAGCAGCCGCCAGGGCGGACTAAATTCACCCCTCCACTTT. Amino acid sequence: CASSSRQGGLNSPLHF.

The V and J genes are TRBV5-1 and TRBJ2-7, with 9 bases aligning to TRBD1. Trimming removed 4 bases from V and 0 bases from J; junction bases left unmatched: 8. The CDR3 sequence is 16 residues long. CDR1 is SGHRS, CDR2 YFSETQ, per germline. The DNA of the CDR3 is TGCGCCAGCAGCGCGTCCGGGACAGGGCACTCCTACGAGCAGTACTTC. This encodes CASSASGTGHSYEQYF.

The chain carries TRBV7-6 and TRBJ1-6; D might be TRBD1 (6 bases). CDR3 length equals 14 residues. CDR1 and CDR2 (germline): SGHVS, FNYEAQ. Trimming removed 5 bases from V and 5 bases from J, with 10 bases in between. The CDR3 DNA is TGTGCCAGCAGCCAAACAGGGCATAATTCACCCCTCCACTTT. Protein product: CASSQTGHNSPLHF.

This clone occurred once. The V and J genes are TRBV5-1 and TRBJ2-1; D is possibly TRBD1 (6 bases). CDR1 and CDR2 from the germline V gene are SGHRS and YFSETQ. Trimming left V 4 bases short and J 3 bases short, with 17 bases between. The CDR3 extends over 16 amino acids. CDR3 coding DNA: TGCGCCAGCAGCCCCCGATGGTCAGGGGACTACAATGAGCAGTTCTTC. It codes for CASSPRWSGDYNEQFF. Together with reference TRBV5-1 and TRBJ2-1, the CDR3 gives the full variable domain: KAGVTQTPRYLIKTRGQQVTLSCSPISGHRSVSWYQQTPGQGLQFLFEYFSETQRNKGNFPGRFSGRQFSNSRSEMNVSTLELGDSALYLCASSPRWSGDYNEQFFGPGTRLTVL.

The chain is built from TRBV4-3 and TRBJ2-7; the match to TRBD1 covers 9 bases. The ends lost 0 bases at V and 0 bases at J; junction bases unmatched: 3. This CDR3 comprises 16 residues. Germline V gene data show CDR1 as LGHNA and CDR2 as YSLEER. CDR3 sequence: CASSQDWGQGSYEQYF. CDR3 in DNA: TGCGCCAGCAGCCAAGACTGGGGACAGGGCTCCTACGAGCAGTACTTC.

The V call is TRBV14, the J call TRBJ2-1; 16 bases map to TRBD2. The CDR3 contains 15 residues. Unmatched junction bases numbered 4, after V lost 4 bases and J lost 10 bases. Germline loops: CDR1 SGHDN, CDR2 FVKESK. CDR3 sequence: CASSRQGLAGGEQFF. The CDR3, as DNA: TGTGCCAGCAGCCGCCAGGGACTAGCGGGGGGGGAGCAGTTCTTC.